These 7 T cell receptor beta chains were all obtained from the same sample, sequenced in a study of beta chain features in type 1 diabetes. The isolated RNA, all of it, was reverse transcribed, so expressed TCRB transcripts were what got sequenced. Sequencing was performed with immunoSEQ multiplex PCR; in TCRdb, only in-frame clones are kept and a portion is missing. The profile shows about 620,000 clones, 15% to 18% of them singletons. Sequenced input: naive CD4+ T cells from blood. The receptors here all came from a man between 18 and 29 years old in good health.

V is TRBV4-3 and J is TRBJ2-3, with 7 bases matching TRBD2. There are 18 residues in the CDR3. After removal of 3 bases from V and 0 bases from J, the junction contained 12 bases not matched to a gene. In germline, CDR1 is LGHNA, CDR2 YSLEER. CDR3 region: CASSQRDYRRISTDTQYF. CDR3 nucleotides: TGCGCCAGCAGCCAGAGGGACTATAGGAGAATTAGCACAGATACGCAGTATTTT.

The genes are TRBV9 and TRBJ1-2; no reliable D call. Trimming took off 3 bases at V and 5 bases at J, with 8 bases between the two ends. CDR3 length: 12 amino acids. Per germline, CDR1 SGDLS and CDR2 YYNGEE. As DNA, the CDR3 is TGTGCCAGCAGCGAACCAGAGTATGGCTACACCTTC. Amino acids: CASSEPEYGYTF.

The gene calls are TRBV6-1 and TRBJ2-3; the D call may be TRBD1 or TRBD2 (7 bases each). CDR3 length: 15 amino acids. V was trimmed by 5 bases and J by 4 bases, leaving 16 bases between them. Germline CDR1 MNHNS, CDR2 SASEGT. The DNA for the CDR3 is TGTGCCAGCAGTCAGGGGGGGCTGGGCGCAGATACGCAGTATTTT. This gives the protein CASSQGGLGADTQYF.

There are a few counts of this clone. CDR3: CASSGKLRQETQYF. CDR3 DNA sequence: TGTGCCAGCAGCGGGAAACTGAGGCAGGAGACCCAGTACTTC. V is TRBV9 and J is TRBJ2-5; D is uncertain. V dropped 3 bases and J dropped 5 bases, with 14 bases sitting between them. This CDR3 is built from 14 residues. Germline loops: CDR1 SGDLS, CDR2 YYNGEE. Based on the CDR3 plus reference TRBV9 and TRBJ2-5, the full variable domain is DSGVTQTPKHLITATGQRVTLRCSPRSGDLSVYWYQQSLDQGLQFLIQYYNGEERAKGNILERFSAQQFPDLHSELNLSSLELGDSALYFCASSGKLRQETQYFGPGTRLLVL.

The CDR3 DNA reads TGTGCCAGCCGACAGGGGGCTAAGGCTGGACAAAACATTCAGTACTTC. Translated: CASRQGAKAGQNIQYF. This chain connects TRBV7-8 to TRBJ2-4, with 10 bases matching TRBD1. This CDR3 comprises 16 residues. CDR1 and CDR2 from the germline V gene are SGHVS and FQNEAQ. Trimming removed 8 bases from V and 5 bases from J; junction bases left unmatched: 12.

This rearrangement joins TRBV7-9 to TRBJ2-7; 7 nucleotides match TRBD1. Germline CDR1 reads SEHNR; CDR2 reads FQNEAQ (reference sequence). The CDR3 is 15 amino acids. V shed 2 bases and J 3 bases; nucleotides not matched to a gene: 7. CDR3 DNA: TGTGCCAGCAGCTTATTGGGGACAGCGAACTACGAGCAGTACTTC. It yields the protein CASSLLGTANYEQYF.

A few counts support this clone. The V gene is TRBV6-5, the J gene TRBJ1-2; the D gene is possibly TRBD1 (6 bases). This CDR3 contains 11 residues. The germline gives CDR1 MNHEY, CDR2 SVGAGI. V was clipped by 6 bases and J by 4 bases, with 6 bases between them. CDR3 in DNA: TGTGCCAGCAGCAGGGGCTATGGCTACACCTTC. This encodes CASSRGYGYTF.